This entry features one T cell receptor beta chain sequence. Repertoires were generated with immunoSEQ multiplex PCR, while TCRdb's copy carries only in-frame clones and drops some. The sample has roughly 76,000 clones, 70% to 90% seen once; the top ten hold approximately 5%. These data are taken from a study of technical replicates of blood from four donors. This CDR3 is 16 amino acids long. Germline loops: CDR1 ENHRY, CDR2 SYGVKD. Trimming cost V 5 bases and J 0 bases, with 15 bases left between them. V usage is TRBV10-3 and J usage is TRBJ2-3; a possible D gene is TRBD1 (6 bases). The sample was PBMCs. This receptor was obtained from a human donor in good health. Some clones in this sample may be carry-over from other donors' samples. The CDR3 DNA is TGTGCCATCAGTAAGACCGGGACACCTAGCACAGATACGCAGTATTTT. It yields the protein CAISKTGTPSTDTQYF.